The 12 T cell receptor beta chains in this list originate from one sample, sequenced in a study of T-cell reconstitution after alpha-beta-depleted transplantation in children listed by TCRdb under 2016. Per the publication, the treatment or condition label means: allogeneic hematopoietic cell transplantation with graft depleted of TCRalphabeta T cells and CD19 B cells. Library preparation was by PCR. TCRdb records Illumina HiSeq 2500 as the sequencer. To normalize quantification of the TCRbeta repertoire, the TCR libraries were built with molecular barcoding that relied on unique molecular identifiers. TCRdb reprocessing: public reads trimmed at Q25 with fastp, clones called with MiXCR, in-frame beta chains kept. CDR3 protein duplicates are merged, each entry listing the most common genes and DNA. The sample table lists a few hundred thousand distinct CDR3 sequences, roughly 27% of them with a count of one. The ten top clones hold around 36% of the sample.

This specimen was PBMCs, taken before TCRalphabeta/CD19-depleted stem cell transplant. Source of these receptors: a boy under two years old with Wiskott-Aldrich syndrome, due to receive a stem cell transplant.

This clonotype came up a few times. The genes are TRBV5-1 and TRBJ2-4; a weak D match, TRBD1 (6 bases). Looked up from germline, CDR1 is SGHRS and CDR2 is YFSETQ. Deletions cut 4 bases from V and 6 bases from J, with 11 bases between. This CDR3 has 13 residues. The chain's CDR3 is CASSPGQLNIQYF. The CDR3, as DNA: TGCGCCAGCAGCCCAGGACAGTTAAACATTCAGTACTTC.

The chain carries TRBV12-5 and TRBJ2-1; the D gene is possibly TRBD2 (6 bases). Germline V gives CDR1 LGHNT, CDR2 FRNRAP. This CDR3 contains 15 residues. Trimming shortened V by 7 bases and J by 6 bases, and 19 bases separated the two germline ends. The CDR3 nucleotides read TGTGCTAGTGATCACTCCTCGACTAGAGCCAATGAGCAGTTCTTC. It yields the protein CASDHSSTRANEQFF.

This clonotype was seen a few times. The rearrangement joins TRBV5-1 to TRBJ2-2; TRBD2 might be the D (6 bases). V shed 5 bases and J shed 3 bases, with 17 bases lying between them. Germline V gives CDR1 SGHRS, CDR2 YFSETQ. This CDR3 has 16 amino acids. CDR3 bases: TGCGCCAGCAGGGACCTACGTAGCGGCGACACCGGGGAGCTGTTTTTT. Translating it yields CASRDLRSGDTGELFF.

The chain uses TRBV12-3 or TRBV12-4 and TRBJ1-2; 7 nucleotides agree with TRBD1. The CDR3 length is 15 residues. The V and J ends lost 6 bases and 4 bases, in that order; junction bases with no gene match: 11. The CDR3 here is CASRAGGKKLYGYTF. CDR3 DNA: TGTGCCAGCAGGGCAGGGGGGAAAAAGCTCTATGGCTACACCTTC.

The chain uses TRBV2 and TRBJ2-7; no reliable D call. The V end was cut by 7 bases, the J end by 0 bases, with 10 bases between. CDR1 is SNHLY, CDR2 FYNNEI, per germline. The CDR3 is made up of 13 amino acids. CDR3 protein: CASIDGNSYEQYF. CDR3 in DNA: TGTGCCAGCATTGACGGTAACTCCTACGAGCAGTACTTC.

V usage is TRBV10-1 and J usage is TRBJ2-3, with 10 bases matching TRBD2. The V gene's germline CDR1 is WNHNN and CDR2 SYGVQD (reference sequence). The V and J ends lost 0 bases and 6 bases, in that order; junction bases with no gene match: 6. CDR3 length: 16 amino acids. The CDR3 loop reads CASSESPAGGPDTQYF. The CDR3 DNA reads TGCGCCAGCAGTGAGTCTCCAGCGGGAGGGCCGGATACGCAGTATTTT.

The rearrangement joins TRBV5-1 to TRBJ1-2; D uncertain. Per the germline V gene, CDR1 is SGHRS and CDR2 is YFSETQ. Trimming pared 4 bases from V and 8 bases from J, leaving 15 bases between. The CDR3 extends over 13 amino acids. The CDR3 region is CASSLRTGVGYTF. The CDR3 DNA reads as TGCGCCAGCAGCCTCCGGACGGGTGTCGGCTACACCTTC.

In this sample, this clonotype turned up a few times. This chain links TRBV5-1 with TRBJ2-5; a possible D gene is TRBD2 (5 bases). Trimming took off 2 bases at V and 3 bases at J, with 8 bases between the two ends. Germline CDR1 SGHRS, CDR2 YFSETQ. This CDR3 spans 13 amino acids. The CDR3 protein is CASSFEGEETQYF. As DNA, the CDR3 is TGCGCCAGCAGCTTTGAGGGAGAAGAGACCCAGTACTTC.

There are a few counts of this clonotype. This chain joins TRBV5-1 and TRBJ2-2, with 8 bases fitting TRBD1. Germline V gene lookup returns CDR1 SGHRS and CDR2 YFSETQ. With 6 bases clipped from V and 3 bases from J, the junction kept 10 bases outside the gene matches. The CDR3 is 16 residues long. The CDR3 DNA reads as TGCGCCAGCAATCGCAGGGGGCCGAGTCACACCGGGGAGCTGTTTTTT. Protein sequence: CASNRRGPSHTGELFF.

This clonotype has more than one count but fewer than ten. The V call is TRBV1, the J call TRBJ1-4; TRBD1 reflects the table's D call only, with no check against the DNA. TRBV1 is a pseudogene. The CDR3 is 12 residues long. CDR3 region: CTLWGINEKLFF. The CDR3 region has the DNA TGCACCCTGTGGGGGATTAATGAAAAACTGTTTTTT.

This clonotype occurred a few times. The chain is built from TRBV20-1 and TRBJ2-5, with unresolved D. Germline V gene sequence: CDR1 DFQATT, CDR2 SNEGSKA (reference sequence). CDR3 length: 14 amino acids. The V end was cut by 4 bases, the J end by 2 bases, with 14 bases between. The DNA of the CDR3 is TGCAGTGCTACACAGCTGTTTACACAAGAGACCCAGTACTTC. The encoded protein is CSATQLFTQETQYF.

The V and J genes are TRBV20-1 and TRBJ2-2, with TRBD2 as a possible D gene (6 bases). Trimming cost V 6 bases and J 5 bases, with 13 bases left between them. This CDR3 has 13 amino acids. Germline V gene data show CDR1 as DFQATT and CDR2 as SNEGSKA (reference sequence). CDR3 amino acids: CSAGSGFTGELFF. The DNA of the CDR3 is TGCAGTGCCGGTAGCGGATTTACCGGGGAGCTGTTTTTT.